This TCR beta chain stems from a study of T cells in women clearing cervical HPV infection. Here immunoSEQ multiplex PCR was the method, and the copy in TCRdb shows in-frame clones only, minus some. The sample has tens of thousands of clones. The material sequenced was blood buffy coat. The TCR sequence derives from a woman aged 18-69 years with a cervical HPV16 infection that either progressed to CIN3+ or cleared (not recorded which).

Here the CDR3 reads CASSLAGGPPDTQYF. CDR3 bases read: TGTGCCAGCAGCCTAGCGGGAGGGCCCCCAGATACG. This chain uses TRBV7-3 with TRBJ2-3; 12 positions agree with TRBD2. The read ends 3 residues early relative to the CDR3; the germline J gene fills the gap. This CDR3 spans 15 amino acids. Germline assignment: CDR1 SGHTA and CDR2 FQGTGA. V gave up 5 bases and J gave up 4 bases; unmatched junction bases: 4.